These 32 T cell receptor beta chains came from one sample sequenced in a study of neurological immune-mediated disorders. Each CDR3 protein is one row after TCRdb ran MiXCR on the 5' RACE reads. The sample has 40,000 or so distinct CDR3 sequences; less than 8.5% are singletons. The sequencing input was PBMCs. These TCRs come from a woman aged 40-49 years in good health.

This clonotype was counted ten times or more. The V and J genes are TRBV5-1 and TRBJ2-7; D is ambiguous. This CDR3 has 13 amino acids. CDR1 is SGHRS and CDR2 is YFSETQ in the germline V gene. The germline V and J ends were trimmed by 3 bases and 0 bases, with 7 bases remaining between them. CDR3 region: CASSSESSYEQYF. The CDR3, as DNA: TGCGCCAGCAGCTCCGAAAGCTCCTACGAGCAGTACTTC.

This clonotype was detected many times. This chain connects TRBV2 to TRBJ1-3; D is ambiguous. The V gene lost 7 bases and the J gene lost 0 bases, with 16 bases spanning the gap. Germline lookup yields CDR1 SNHLY and CDR2 FYNNEI. CDR3 length: 16 amino acids. The CDR3 loop is CASIGENVPSGNTIYF. The CDR3 DNA reads TGTGCCAGCATCGGGGAGAACGTGCCCTCTGGAAACACCATATATTTT.

This clonotype was seen ten or more times. This chain uses TRBV14 with TRBJ2-5; 7 positions match TRBD2. Germline loops: CDR1 SGHDN, CDR2 FVKESK. The CDR3 spans 15 residues. With V trimmed by 3 bases and J by 5 bases, 9 bases remained unmatched. CDR3 sequence (DNA): TGTGCCAGCAGCCACGGGACTACATGGACGGAGACCCAGTACTTC. Translated: CASSHGTTWTETQYF.

This clonotype appeared many times. The J gene is TRBJ2-3, the V gene TRBV5-5, with D perhaps TRBD1 or TRBD2 (5 bases each). Germline-derived CDR1 and CDR2 are SGHKS and YYEKEE (reference sequence). This CDR3 has 16 amino acids. With 1 base removed from V and 7 bases from J, the gap between germline ends came to 19 bases. The CDR3 here is CASSLQSPERGHTQYF. The DNA for the CDR3 is TGTGCCAGCAGCTTGCAATCCCCGGAAAGGGGACATACGCAGTATTTT.

At least ten counts were recorded for this clonotype. The chain uses TRBV2 and TRBJ2-6; D remains unclear. Germline CDR1 and CDR2: SNHLY and FYNNEI. The CDR3 totals 16 residues. V lost 4 bases to trimming and J lost 0 bases, with 10 bases between them. The CDR3 DNA reads TGTGCCAGCAGTGTCGGTTGGAGCTCTGGGGCCAACGTCCTGACTTTC. As protein: CASSVGWSSGANVLTF. The variable domain in full, with the rest retrieved from reference TRBV2 and TRBJ2-6, is EPEVTQTPSHQVTQMGQEVILRCVPISNHLYFYWYRQILGQKVEFLVSFYNNEISEKSEIFDDQFSVERPDGSNFTLKIRSTKLEDSAMYFCASSVGWSSGANVLTFGAGSRLTVL.

To note about this clonotype: The junction differs from germline at one of its ends, possibly a read error. The chain is built from TRBV20-1 and TRBJ1-3; no reliable D call. The CDR3 is 14 residues long. Germline loops: CDR1 DFQATT, CDR2 SNEGSKA (reference sequence). CDR3 sequence (DNA): TGCAGTGCCTATGTAGCGGGCTCAGGAAACAGCATATATTTT. It encodes CSAYVAGSGNSIYF.

This clonotype was counted ten times or more. The chain joins TRBV3-1 to TRBJ2-1; D could derive from TRBD1 or TRBD2 (6 bases each). CDR3 length equals 15 residues. The germline CDR1 and CDR2 sequences are LGHDT and YNNKEL (reference sequence). V was pared by 2 bases and J by 5 bases, with 13 bases between. In nucleotides, the CDR3 is TGTGCCAGCAGCCAACGTGGAGGGGGGCACAATGAGCAGTTCTTC. This translates into CASSQRGGGHNEQFF.

This clonotype was seen repeatedly, ten times or more. CDR3: CASSRDSSNQPQHF. Here the CDR3 DNA reads TGTGCCAGCAGCCGGGACAGTAGCAATCAGCCCCAGCATTTT. The chain employs TRBV6-5 and TRBJ1-5, with 7 bases aligning to TRBD1. The CDR3 runs 14 residues. Unmatched junction bases numbered 2, after V lost 6 bases and J lost 0 bases. In germline, CDR1 is MNHEY, CDR2 SVGAGI.

This clonotype was seen ten or more times. V and J are TRBV12-3 or TRBV12-4 and TRBJ2-4; a weak D match, TRBD2 (6 bases). The V gene lost 6 bases and the J gene lost 7 bases, with 13 bases spanning the gap. The CDR3 has 13 amino acids. The CDR3 nucleotides read TGTGCCAGCAGCCTTGGAGGGCCTAACATTCAGTACTTC. This gives the protein CASSLGGPNIQYF.

This clonotype was observed at least ten times. The J gene is TRBJ2-5, the V gene TRBV9; D unresolved. The germline V gene encodes CDR1 SGDLS and CDR2 YYNGEE. This CDR3 spans 16 amino acids. Trimming took off 0 bases at V and 2 bases at J, with 14 bases between the two ends. CDR3 in amino acids: CASSVESGWKQETQYF. The CDR3 bases are TGTGCCAGCAGCGTAGAGTCGGGCTGGAAACAAGAGACCCAGTACTTC.

This clonotype came up many times. CDR3 protein: CASSQWGGSGVYNEQFF. The CDR3 bases are TGTGCCAGCAGCCAATGGGGGGGTAGCGGGGTCTACAATGAGCAGTTCTTC. The chain joins TRBV14 to TRBJ2-1; 8 nucleotides agree with TRBD2. CDR1 and CDR2 (germline): SGHDN, FVKESK. The CDR3 has 17 amino acids. Germline trimming cut 2 bases from V and 3 bases from J; bases unmatched to any gene: 9.

This clonotype was seen many times. The rearrangement links TRBV6-6 to TRBJ1-5; weak D call: TRBD1 (5 bases). The length of the CDR3 is 14 residues. Germline lookup yields CDR1 MNHNY and CDR2 SVGAGI (reference sequence). Trimming took off 5 bases at V and 3 bases at J, with 11 bases between the two ends. This CDR3 is CASSGAPYNQPQHF. CDR3 sequence (DNA): TGTGCCAGCAGTGGGGCCCCGTACAATCAGCCCCAGCATTTT.

This clonotype occurred many times. This chain links TRBV9 with TRBJ1-4; 11 bases line up with TRBD1. Looked up from germline, CDR1 is SGDLS and CDR2 is YYNGEE. Trimming at V came to 3 bases and at J to 5 bases, leaving 9 bases not matched to a gene. The CDR3 contains 17 residues. CDR3 sequence reads: CASSAGGTGGSNEKLFF. The CDR3 nucleotides are TGTGCCAGCAGCGCTGGTGGGACAGGGGGGTCGAATGAAAAACTGTTTTTT. The full variable domain, rest sourced from reference TRBV9 and TRBJ1-4, is DSGVTQTPKHLITATGQRVTLRCSPRSGDLSVYWYQQSLDQGLQFLIQYYNGEERAKGNILERFSAQQFPDLHSELNLSSLELGDSALYFCASSAGGTGGSNEKLFFGSGTQLSVL.

Notes on this clonotype: A read error may produce the germline difference seen at one junction end. The chain joins TRBV7-2 to TRBJ1-1, with a possible D match to TRBD1 (5 bases). The CDR3 runs to 15 residues. Germline values: CDR1 SGHTA, CDR2 FQGNSA. CDR3 in amino acids: CASSLEGVPGTAAFF. DNA for the CDR3: TGTGCCAGCAGCTTAGAAGGGGTGCCGGGCACTGCAGCTTTCTTT.

This clonotype was seen ten or more times. The chain has TRBV6-1 and TRBJ2-2; 12 nucleotides match TRBD1. CDR3 size: 16 residues. Looked up from germline, CDR1 is MNHNS and CDR2 is SASEGT. The ends lost 2 bases at V and 7 bases at J; junction bases unmatched: 5. CDR3 coding DNA: TGTGCCAGCAGTGAACGGGACAGGGGGCAAGGCGGGGAGCTGTTTTTT. Its protein is CASSERDRGQGGELFF.

Ten or more counts support this clonotype. The chain carries TRBV7-3 and TRBJ2-1; 8 nucleotides agree with TRBD1. From germline, CDR1 is SGHTA and CDR2 FQGTGA. Losses at the gene ends were 5 bases for V and 5 bases for J; bases not matched to a gene: 8. The CDR3 length is 15 residues. The CDR3 protein is CASSLDRVGNNEQFF. The CDR3 nucleotides are TGTGCCAGCAGCCTGGACAGGGTGGGCAACAATGAGCAGTTCTTC.

This clonotype has ten or more counts. One junction end does not reproduce the germline sequence, and a read error may be involved. The chain links TRBV20-1 to TRBJ1-1; 10 positions agree with TRBD1. This CDR3 spans 11 amino acids. Germline assignment: CDR1 DFQATT and CDR2 SNEGSKA (reference sequence). The CDR3 region has the DNA TGCAGTGCTCGGACAGGGGGATTTGCCGATTTT. Translating gives CSARTGGFADF.

Many counts were recorded for this clonotype. V is TRBV20-1 and J is TRBJ2-7, with TRBD2 matching over 13 bases. J gave up 6 bases and V 6 bases, and 8 bases lay outside the gene matches. This CDR3 has 14 amino acids. Germline values: CDR1 DFQATT, CDR2 SNEGSKA (reference sequence). The CDR3 reads CSAKTGTSGIEQYF. Written as DNA, the CDR3 is TGCAGTGCGAAAACGGGGACTAGCGGGATCGAGCAGTACTTC.

This clonotype was counted ten times or more. The rearrangement links TRBV5-1 to TRBJ2-2, with a possible D match to TRBD2 (5 bases). Germline loops: CDR1 SGHRS, CDR2 YFSETQ. CDR3 length: 18 residues. V lost 0 bases and J 7 bases, leaving 22 bases between the germline ends. The CDR3 DNA reads TGCGCCAGCAGCTTGGGCTCCGGCGTGGGGAGTCTTAACGGGGAGCTGTTTTTT. Its translation: CASSLGSGVGSLNGELFF. The full variable domain, its missing parts supplied by reference TRBV5-1 and TRBJ2-2, is KAGVTQTPRYLIKTRGQQVTLSCSPISGHRSVSWYQQTPGQGLQFLFEYFSETQRNKGNFPGRFSGRQFSNSRSEMNVSTLELGDSALYLCASSLGSGVGSLNGELFFGEGSRLTVL.

About this clonotype itself: A much larger clonotype is one base distant, so this may be a read error. The chain employs TRBV5-1 and TRBJ2-1, with TRBD2 identical over 7 bases. Germline V gene sequence: CDR1 SGHRS, CDR2 YFSETQ. The CDR3 loop spans 14 amino acids. This CDR3 reads CANSLGTNYNEQFF. CDR3 DNA sequence: TGCGCCAACAGCCTCGGGACTAACTACAATGAGCAGTTCTTC.

This clonotype has a count of ten or more. The chain couples TRBV12-3 or TRBV12-4 to TRBJ1-1; D gene uncertain. Trimming removed 7 bases at V and 6 bases at J, with 9 bases between. This CDR3 comprises 11 residues. The CDR3: CASTLGAEAFF. The CDR3 DNA sequence: TGTGCCAGCACCCTCGGGGCTGAAGCTTTCTTT.

This chain links TRBV29-1 with TRBJ2-5; tentatively, D is TRBD1 (6 bases). CDR3 length: 13 residues. Trimming took off 3 bases at V and 4 bases at J, with 12 bases between the two ends. The germline gives CDR1 SQVTM, CDR2 ANQGSEA. In nucleotides, the CDR3 is TGCAGCGTTGATAGGGGGATCGGAGAGACCCAGTACTTC. Translated, it gives CSVDRGIGETQYF.

In this sample, this clonotype turned up many times. The chain recombines TRBV4-1 with TRBJ1-1; no clear D gene. V lost 0 bases and J lost 2, with 10 bases in between. The germline gives CDR1 MGHRA, CDR2 YSYEKL. The CDR3 has 15 residues. The CDR3 DNA follows: TGCGCCAGCAGCCAAGATGAGACACGCAACACTGAAGCTTTCTTT. Its translation is CASSQDETRNTEAFF.

This clonotype has a count of ten or more. V usage is TRBV6-6 and J usage is TRBJ2-3; TRBD1 agrees at 7 bases. The CDR3 consists of 15 residues. J lost 4 bases, V lost 1 base, and 5 bases had no gene match. Germline CDR1 MNHNY, CDR2 SVGAGI (reference sequence). CDR3 nucleotide sequence: TGTGCCAGCAGTTACTACGACAGGGTTGCAGATACGCAGTATTTT. Amino acids: CASSYYDRVADTQYF.

This clonotype was seen repeatedly, ten times or more. The rearrangement uses TRBV15 and TRBJ2-5; D not certain. The CDR3 extends over 15 amino acids. Germline V gene lookup returns CDR1 LNHNV and CDR2 YYDKDF (reference sequence). The V and J ends lost 1 base and 0 bases respectively, with 9 bases between them. CDR3 DNA: TGTGCCACCAGCAGAGGTGGGATCCACCAAGAGACCCAGTACTTC. It yields the protein CATSRGGIHQETQYF.

In its sample, this clonotype was seen many times. The chain combines TRBV15 with TRBJ2-1, with 15 bases aligning to TRBD2. Per germline, CDR1 LNHNV and CDR2 YYDKDF (reference sequence). CDR3 length equals 18 residues. V trimming: 5 bases; J trimming: 0 bases; junction bases outside the gene matches: 5. The CDR3 is CATSGGTSGRSSYNEQFF. In DNA, the CDR3 is TGTGCCACCAGCGGGGGGACTAGCGGGAGGAGCTCCTACAATGAGCAGTTCTTC.

Many counts were recorded for this clonotype. The chain uses TRBV27 and TRBJ1-2; a weak D match, TRBD1 (5 bases). Trimming left V 2 bases short and J 8 bases short, with 12 bases between. The CDR3 runs 13 residues. Germline V gene lookup returns CDR1 MNHEY and CDR2 SMNVEV (reference sequence). CDR3 residues: CASSLLGREGYTF. The CDR3 nucleotides are TGTGCCAGCAGTTTACTGGGCAGGGAGGGCTACACCTTC.

This clonotype was picked up many times. V is TRBV20-1 and J is TRBJ2-1; 8 bases fit TRBD2. V was clipped by 3 bases and J by 4 bases; unmatched bases: 5. Germline CDR1 and CDR2: DFQATT and SNEGSKA (reference sequence). The CDR3 extends over 14 amino acids. The CDR3 DNA follows: TGCAGTGCTAGCTCGAGCGGGAGTTACAATGAGCAGTTCTTC. It codes for CSASSSGSYNEQFF.

This clonotype has at least ten counts. This chain links TRBV5-1 with TRBJ2-7, with D perhaps TRBD1 or TRBD2 (5 bases each). V lost 5 bases to trimming and J lost 0 bases, with 6 bases between them. The CDR3 runs to 12 residues. CDR1 is SGHRS and CDR2 is YFSETQ in the germline V gene. The CDR3 coding sequence is TGCGCCAGCAGGGGGGACTCCTACGAGCAGTACGTC. Amino acid sequence: CASRGDSYEQYV.

This clonotype was found many times. V and J are TRBV27 and TRBJ2-6; TRBD1 agrees at 12 bases. This CDR3 contains 20 residues. V lost 0 bases and J lost 0; bases outside the gene matches: 6. Germline-derived CDR1 and CDR2 are MNHEY and SMNVEV (reference sequence). In nucleotides, the CDR3 is TGTGCCAGCAGTTTATCGGGACAGGGGGCGCCGAACTCTGGGGCCAACGTCCTGACTTTC. Amino acids: CASSLSGQGAPNSGANVLTF.

The table lists this clonotype with many counts. The chain recombines TRBV7-9 with TRBJ1-1; no definite D call. The CDR3 runs to 14 residues. V lost 3 bases to trimming and J lost 6 bases, with 14 bases between them. Germline assignment: CDR1 SEHNR and CDR2 FQNEAQ (reference sequence). CDR3 region: CASSFRQQSAEAFF. The CDR3 bases are TGTGCCAGCAGCTTTCGGCAACAGTCAGCTGAAGCTTTCTTT.

This clonotype has a count of ten or more. The chain is built from TRBV6-5 and TRBJ2-5; tentative D call: TRBD1 (5 bases). The germline gives CDR1 MNHEY, CDR2 SVGAGI. This CDR3 has 13 residues. V dropped 4 bases and J dropped 9 bases, with 15 bases sitting between them. Here the CDR3 reads CASSSGLKGAQYF. The CDR3 coding sequence is TGTGCCAGCAGTTCGGGCCTGAAAGGGGCCCAGTACTTC.